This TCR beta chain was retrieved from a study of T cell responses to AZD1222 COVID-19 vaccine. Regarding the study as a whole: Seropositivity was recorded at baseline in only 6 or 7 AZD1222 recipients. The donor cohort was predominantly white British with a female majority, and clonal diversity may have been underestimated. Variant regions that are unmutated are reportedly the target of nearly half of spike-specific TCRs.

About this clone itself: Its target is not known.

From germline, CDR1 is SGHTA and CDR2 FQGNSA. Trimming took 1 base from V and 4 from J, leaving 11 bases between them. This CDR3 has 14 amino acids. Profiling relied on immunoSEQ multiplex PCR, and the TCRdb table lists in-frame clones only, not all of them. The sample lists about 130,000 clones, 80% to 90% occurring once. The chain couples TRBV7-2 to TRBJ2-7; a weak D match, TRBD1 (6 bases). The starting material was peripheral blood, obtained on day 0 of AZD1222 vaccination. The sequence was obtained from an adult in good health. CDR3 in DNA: TGTGCCAGCAGCTTAGAAGCCAGGGGATACGAGCAGTACTTC. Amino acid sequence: CASSLEARGYEQYF.